Listed below are T cell receptor beta chains from one sample, sequenced in a study of cytomegalovirus exposure and HLA in healthy donors. Clones were sequenced by immunoSEQ multiplex PCR, and TCRdb holds only the in-frame ones, with some missing. There are some 76,000 clones in the sample; 94% occur only once, and roughly 2% lies in the top ten. The sample was PBMCs. The receptors shown here come from a woman aged 18 to 35 in good health and CMV-seronegative. CDR3s include the opening cysteine and the closing phenylalanine or tryptophan. D genes are given only for firm matches. The size of a clone is reported for some rows only, either as once, few or many, or as a class for expanded clones.

d_call	clone_size	v_call	j_call	cdr3_aa	cdr3_nt
TRBD2	.	TRBV6-6	TRBJ2-7	CASSIDRTLAVYEQYF	TGTGCCAGCAGTATCGACAGGACACTAGCGGTCTACGAGCAGTACTTC
.	.	TRBV6-5	TRBJ2-1	CASSRAANNEQFF	TGTGCCAGCAGCCGAGCGGCGAACAATGAGCAGTTCTTC
.	.	TRBV11-3	TRBJ2-3	CASSMLPYSSSTDTQYF	TGTGCCAGCAGCATGCTCCCCTACAGCTCTAGCACAGATACGCAGTATTTT
TRBD1	once	TRBV7-2	TRBJ1-1	CASSLQGVNTEAFF	TGTGCCAGCAGCTTACAGGGGGTTAACACTGAAGCTTTCTTT
TRBD2	.	TRBV2	TRBJ2-1	CASSLETTSGRPSSYNEQFF	TGTGCCAGCAGTTTGGAGACGACTAGCGGGAGACCCAGCTCCTACAATGAGCAGTTCTTC
.	.	TRBV21-1	TRBJ1-2	CASSKPGGYAYGYTF	TGTGCCAGCAGCAAACCCGGGGGGTATGCCTATGGCTACACCTTC
.	.	TRBV28	TRBJ1-5	CASSRPIIAQHF	TGTGCCAGCAGCCGCCCAATTATAGCCCAGCATTTT
.	.	TRBV6-5	TRBJ2-4	CASSSRTGGLDIQYF	TGTGCCAGCAGTTCCAGGACCGGAGGTTTGGACATTCAGTACTTC
.	.	TRBV2	TRBJ1-5	CASSPDSSNQPQHF	TGTGCCAGCAGTCCGGACAGCAGCAATCAGCCCCAGCATTTT
TRBD1	.	TRBV27	TRBJ1-1	CASSLQGVNTEAFF	TGTGCCAGCAGTTTGCAGGGGGTGAACACTGAAGCTTTCTTT
.	once	TRBV7-9	TRBJ2-5	CASSLTSGESETQYF	TGTGCCAGCAGCCTGACTAGTGGGGAATCGGAGACCCAGTACTTC
TRBD1	.	TRBV27	TRBJ2-7	CASSFLTGTDSYEQYF	TGTGCCAGCAGTTTTCTTACGGGGACAGACTCCTACGAGCAGTACTTC
TRBD1	.	TRBV4-1	TRBJ2-7	CASSHQTGKNYEQYF	TGCGCCAGCAGCCATCAGACAGGGAAGAACTACGAGCAGTACTTC
.	.	TRBV6-5	TRBJ1-4	CASSYLQGGEKLFF	TGTGCCAGCAGTTACTTGCAGGGAGGGGAAAAACTGTTTTTT
TRBD1	.	TRBV7-9	TRBJ2-3	CASTTDREVDTQYF	TGTGCCAGCACCACGGACAGGGAAGTCGATACGCAGTATTTT
.	once	TRBV5-1	TRBJ2-2	CASGGQLNTGELFF	TGCGCCAGCGGCGGCCAGCTGAACACCGGGGAGCTGTTTTTT
.	.	TRBV15	TRBJ1-4	CATSSLEYNEKLFF	TGTGCCACCAGCAGTCTCGAGTATAATGAAAAACTGTTTTTT
.	.	TRBV11-2	TRBJ2-2	CASSLDTGAAQNTGELFF	TGTGCCAGCAGCTTAGATACGGGAGCGGCCCAGAACACCGGGGAGCTGTTTTTT
.	.	TRBV13	TRBJ2-2	CASTRLVGRKNTGELFF	TGTGCCAGCACCCGCCTTGTTGGGAGGAAGAACACCGGGGAGCTGTTTTTT
TRBD1	.	TRBV11-3	TRBJ2-7	CASSRDSYEQYF	TGTGCCAGCAGCCGGGACAGCTACGAGCAGTACTTC
.	once	TRBV28	TRBJ2-3	CASSAHPRQGNVISGTQYF	TGTGCCAGCAGTGCCCATCCTAGACAGGGTAATGTGATTAGCGGTACGCAGTATTTT
TRBD1	.	TRBV28	TRBJ1-5	CASSLLDRGTQPQHF	TGTGCCAGCAGTTTATTAGACAGGGGGACCCAGCCCCAGCATTTT
.	once	TRBV30	TRBJ2-7	CAWRLGSYEQYF	TGTGCCTGGAGACTCGGTTCCTACGAGCAGTACTTC
TRBD1	.	TRBV6-1	TRBJ1-2	CASRAQGVVYGYTF	TGTGCCAGCAGAGCACAGGGGGTCGTCTATGGCTACACCTTC
.	.	TRBV5-6	TRBJ2-5	CASSLWDLPRGTQYF	TGTGCCAGCAGCTTGTGGGACTTGCCCCGGGGGACCCAGTACTTC
TRBD1	few	TRBV5-1	TRBJ2-7	CASSLEGDSRAQEQYF	TGCGCCAGCAGCTTGGAGGGGGACAGCAGGGCTCAGGAGCAGTACTTC
.	.	TRBV5-6	TRBJ2-7	CASSFPSRSYEQYF	TGTGCCAGCAGCTTCCCGAGTCGTTCCTACGAGCAGTACTTC
TRBD1	.	TRBV7-9	TRBJ1-4	CASSLGQGTSTNEKLFF	TGTGCCAGCAGCTTAGGACAGGGGACCTCAACTAATGAAAAACTGTTTTTT
.	.	TRBV14	TRBJ2-7	CASSLMGGFHEQYF	TGTGCCAGCAGCCTGATGGGAGGATTCCACGAGCAGTACTTC
.	once	TRBV20-1	TRBJ2-1	CSALPLDEQFF	TGCAGTGCCCTACCCCTTGATGAGCAGTTCTTC
.	.	TRBV12-5	TRBJ2-3	CASGLQRSQTDTQYF	TGTGCTAGTGGTTTGCAGCGATCGCAGACAGATACGCAGTATTTT
.	.	TRBV10-3	TRBJ2-1	CAINGGAADEQFF	TGTGCCATCAATGGGGGCGCCGCCGATGAGCAGTTCTTC
TRBD1	.	TRBV28	TRBJ1-4	CASSSTGTGWRGAKLFF	TGTGCCAGCAGTTCAACCGGGACAGGTTGGAGAGGGGCCAAACTGTTTTTT
TRBD2	.	TRBV15	TRBJ2-3	CATSSWLAESHRRTDTQYF	TGTGCCACCAGCAGCTGGCTAGCGGAGTCCCATAGGCGCACAGATACGCAGTATTTT
TRBD1	.	TRBV5-4	TRBJ1-3	CASSFGQDFSGNTIYF	TGTGCCAGCAGCTTTGGACAGGATTTCTCTGGAAACACCATATATTTT
TRBD2	once	TRBV7-8	TRBJ2-1	CASSSGTSGRAGEQFF	TGTGCCAGCAGCTCCGGGACTAGCGGGAGGGCCGGTGAGCAGTTCTTC
.	.	TRBV9	TRBJ2-4	CASSSHPKGDIQYF	TGTGCCAGCAGCTCCCACCCTAAAGGGGACATTCAGTACTTC
.	.	TRBV29-1	TRBJ2-3	CSGRATTDPTDTQYF	TGCAGCGGCCGTGCTACGACAGATCCCACAGATACGCAGTATTTT
.	.	TRBV19	TRBJ2-2	CASSILALNTGELFF	TGTGCCAGTAGTATTCTAGCACTTAACACCGGGGAGCTGTTTTTT
.	.	TRBV28	TRBJ2-3	CASSFDPNAGFRAPLTQYF	TGTGCCAGCAGTTTCGACCCTAACGCCGGCTTCAGGGCACCCCTTACGCAGTATTTT
TRBD1	.	TRBV5-1	TRBJ1-5	CASSLDEGAGQPQHF	TGCGCCAGCAGCTTGGATGAGGGGGCCGGTCAGCCCCAGCATTTT
.	.	TRBV6-1	TRBJ2-1	CASSEREAPYNEQFF	TGTGCCAGCAGTGAAAGGGAGGCCCCCTACAATGAGCAGTTCTTC
TRBD1	.	TRBV7-2	TRBJ1-1	CASSLAPTGSTEAFF	TGTGCCAGCAGCTTAGCCCCGACAGGGAGCACTGAAGCTTTCTTT
.	once	TRBV5-6	TRBJ2-3	CASSATGRDTQYF	TGTGCCAGCAGCGCAACAGGGAGAGATACGCAGTATTTT
TRBD2	.	TRBV27	TRBJ2-7	CASSFEGGALYEQYF	TGTGCCAGCAGTTTCGAGGGAGGGGCACTTTACGAGCAGTACTTC